A single sample gave rise to the 7 T cell receptor beta chains below, sequenced in a study of blood T cell repertoires in COVID-19. Produced via immunoSEQ multiplex PCR; TCRdb's table is partial and in-frame only. Of 300,000 to 450,000 clones listed, 80% to 90% are singletons. The specimen was PBMCs or T cells enriched from blood (not recorded which). The receptors shown here come from a man aged 18 to 35 who had recovered from COVID-19.

The chain combines TRBV3-1 (or the pseudogene TRBV3-2) with TRBJ1-2; D possibly corresponds to TRBD1 (5 bases). Trimming removed 4 bases at V and 6 bases at J, with 18 bases between. The germline V gene has CDR1 LGHDT and CDR2 YNNKEL (reference sequence). The CDR3 length is 15 residues. The CDR3 reads CASSPKISRVHGYTF. CDR3 DNA sequence: TGTGCCAGCAGCCCGAAGATCAGCAGGGTCCATGGCTACACCTTC.

The chain combines TRBV6-5 with TRBJ1-2; TRBD1 agrees at 7 bases. Germline values: CDR1 MNHEY, CDR2 SVGAGI. This CDR3 comprises 14 residues. V gave up 5 bases and J gave up 4 bases; unmatched junction bases: 7. CDR3 sequence: CASSPTRGLYGYTF. The CDR3 region has the DNA TGTGCCAGCAGTCCCACTAGGGGGCTCTATGGCTACACCTTC.

This sequence joins TRBV29-1 and TRBJ2-3; D is ambiguous. Per the germline V gene, CDR1 is SQVTM and CDR2 is ANQGSEA. V was clipped by 6 bases and J by 0 bases, with 16 bases between them. The length of the CDR3 is 15 residues. The DNA of the CDR3 is TGCAGCGTGAAGCTAACTCCCACGAGCACAGATACGCAGTATTTT. The encoded protein is CSVKLTPTSTDTQYF.

The V and J genes are TRBV28 and TRBJ1-3; a weak D match, TRBD1 (5 bases). With 3 bases removed from V and 8 bases from J, the gap between germline ends came to 14 bases. The CDR3 covers 14 residues. Germline loops: CDR1 MDHEN, CDR2 SYDVKM. The CDR3 DNA sequence: TGTGCCAGCAGTTTTGTCAGCAGGGTAGACACCATATATTTT. Translating gives CASSFVSRVDTIYF.

The gene calls are TRBV12-3 or TRBV12-4 and TRBJ2-7, with 10 bases that match TRBD1. J lost 3 bases, V lost 6 bases, and 2 bases had no gene match. This CDR3 is built from 13 residues. This CDR3 is CASSRTGGYEQYF. DNA for the CDR3: TGTGCCAGCAGCCGGACAGGGGGCTACGAGCAGTACTTC.

The chain uses TRBV5-6 and TRBJ2-7, with D hard to call. Trimming removed 3 bases at V and 3 bases at J, with 4 bases between. Germline V lookup: CDR1 SGHDT, CDR2 YYEEEE. The CDR3 loop spans 11 amino acids. CDR3 sequence: CASSSYYEQYF. The DNA for the CDR3 is TGTGCCAGCAGCTCCTACTACGAGCAGTACTTC.

This rearrangement joins TRBV18 to TRBJ1-2; D uncertain. The germline CDR1 and CDR2 sequences are KGHSH and LQKENI. V was shortened by 3 bases and J by 0 bases, with 5 bases between the two germline ends. The CDR3 spans 13 residues. The CDR3 DNA reads as TGTGCCAGCTCACCCACTTCTAACTATGGCTACACCTTC. This encodes CASSPTSNYGYTF.